Shown below are 29 T cell receptor beta chains from a single sample sequenced in a study of T-cell memory formation after mild COVID-19 (dated by TCRdb to the early 2020s). Library preparation was by 5' RACE. Sequencing was carried out with an Illumina NovaSeq 6000. TCRdb ran its own pipeline on the public reads, namely fastp trimming at Q25 and MiXCR clone calling, and kept in-frame beta chains. CDR3 protein sequences are deduplicated, and each keeps its most common genes and DNA. Here the sample has some 88,000 distinct CDR3 sequences; around 27% occur a single time. Of the sample, around 45% is held by the ten largest clones. Sequences were obtained from PBMCs or a T cell subset sorted from them (not recorded which). These receptors all come from a man aged 18 to 29 who had mild COVID-19 (a few samples of this study predate the infection). The sample titles of this study are shuffled in the database, so cell type and time point are left out; the donor was told from shared clones.

This chain uses TRBV6-2 or TRBV6-3 with TRBJ1-1; 8 nucleotides align to TRBD1. Germline V lookup: CDR1 MNHEY, CDR2 SVGEGT. The V segment lost 5 bases and the J segment 5 bases; nucleotides outside the gene matches: 7. CDR3 length: 14 residues. The CDR3 region is CASSITGGRTEAFF. The DNA of the CDR3 is TGTGCCAGCAGTATAACAGGGGGAAGGACTGAAGCTTTCTTT.

The chain combines TRBV12-5 with TRBJ2-7, with D perhaps assigned TRBD1 or TRBD2 (6 bases each). This CDR3 has 17 amino acids. V shed 0 bases and J shed 4 bases, with 19 bases lying between them. The germline V gene has CDR1 LGHNT and CDR2 FRNRAP. The CDR3 coding sequence is TGTGCTAGTGGTTTGGTAGAAGGACCGAGGGGGGTATACGAGCAGTACTTC. Translated: CASGLVEGPRGVYEQYF.

The V and J genes are TRBV6-2 or TRBV6-3 and TRBJ2-7, with D hard to call. The germline V gene has CDR1 MNHEY and CDR2 SVGEGT. V was cut by 2 bases and J by 7 bases, with 9 bases left in between. The CDR3 extends over 12 amino acids. The CDR3 loop is CASSYNGWEQYF. CDR3 sequence (DNA): TGTGCCAGCAGTTACAACGGGTGGGAGCAGTACTTC.

This clonotype came up a few times. In DNA, the CDR3 is TGTGCCAGCAGTTCGCCGGGGGGGGATGAGCAGTTCTTC. Amino acids: CASSSPGGDEQFF. This chain links TRBV6-5 with TRBJ2-1; 8 bases align to TRBD2. The germline V gene has CDR1 MNHEY and CDR2 SVGAGI. CDR3 length: 13 residues. With 4 bases clipped from V and 8 bases from J, the junction kept 4 bases outside the gene matches.

This clonotype was seen a handful of times. V gene TRBV14 combines with J gene TRBJ2-2; D is uncertain. V lost 0 bases to trimming and J lost 2 bases, with 1 base between them. Germline V gene lookup returns CDR1 SGHDN and CDR2 FVKESK. This CDR3 comprises 13 residues. CDR3 protein: CASSQDNTGELFF. Written as DNA, the CDR3 is TGTGCCAGCAGCCAAGATAACACCGGGGAGCTGTTTTTT.

This clonotype was seen a handful of times. V gene TRBV6-2 or TRBV6-3 combines with J gene TRBJ1-2, with D unresolved. Trimming took 6 bases from V and 2 from J, leaving 16 bases between them. The CDR3 runs 15 residues. Germline lookup yields CDR1 MNHEY and CDR2 SVGEGT. The CDR3 DNA sequence: TGTGCCAGCAGCCAGACCTACCCGGGGAACTATGGCTACACCTTC. Its translation is CASSQTYPGNYGYTF.

The chain uses TRBV7-3 and TRBJ2-3; no clear D gene. The CDR3 sequence is 13 residues long. Germline V gene sequence: CDR1 SGHTA, CDR2 FQGTGA. V was shortened by 1 base and J by 6 bases, with 8 bases between the two germline ends. The CDR3 protein is CASSLIATDTQYF. In nucleotides, the CDR3 is TGTGCCAGCAGCTTAATAGCAACGGATACGCAGTATTTT.

The chain recombines TRBV7-9 with TRBJ2-5, with TRBD2 identical over 10 bases. Germline-derived CDR1 and CDR2 are SEHNR and FQNEAQ (reference sequence). The CDR3 has 15 residues. V lost 5 bases and J lost 5; bases outside the gene matches: 8. The CDR3 here is CASSPPTSGVETQYF. The CDR3 region has the DNA TGTGCCAGCAGCCCTCCCACTAGCGGGGTTGAGACCCAGTACTTC.

The chain combines TRBV6-2 or TRBV6-3 with TRBJ2-1; D not certain. The CDR3 spans 15 residues. Germline CDR1 is MNHEY and CDR2 is SVGEGT. Trimming cost V 0 bases and J 7 bases, with 13 bases left between them. The CDR3 here is CASSYSLQDANEQFF. The CDR3 DNA is TGTGCCAGCAGTTACTCGTTGCAGGACGCGAATGAGCAGTTCTTC.

This chain uses TRBV5-4 with TRBJ2-1, with 8 nucleotides matching TRBD1. Germline V gene lookup returns CDR1 SGHNT and CDR2 YYREEE (reference sequence). J gave up 2 bases and V 1 base, and 2 bases lay outside the gene matches. CDR3 length: 15 amino acids. CDR3 protein: CASSLRDRPYNEQFF. CDR3 nucleotides: TGTGCCAGCAGCTTGAGGGACAGGCCCTACAATGAGCAGTTCTTC.

The chain uses TRBV27 and TRBJ1-2; D unclear. This CDR3 has 13 residues. The V end lost 4 bases, the J end lost 8 bases, and 14 bases lay between the germline ends. The germline V gene has CDR1 MNHEY and CDR2 SMNVEV (reference sequence). CDR3 residues: CASSSPESLGYTF. CDR3 in DNA: TGTGCCAGCAGTTCCCCGGAGTCTTTAGGCTACACCTTC.

The chain couples TRBV7-9 to TRBJ2-7, with TRBD1 as a possible D gene (6 bases). The germline V gene encodes CDR1 SEHNR and CDR2 FQNEAQ (reference sequence). V shed 1 base and J shed 5 bases, with 15 bases lying between them. The CDR3 is made up of 15 amino acids. DNA of the CDR3: TGTGCCAGCAGCTTAGTTGGGGGCAAGGGGAACGAGCAGTACTTC. It specifies CASSLVGGKGNEQYF.

This clonotype was counted a few times. The V call is TRBV5-1, the J call TRBJ1-1; 8 nucleotides line up with TRBD1. Per germline, CDR1 SGHRS and CDR2 YFSETQ. This CDR3 is 13 amino acids long. With 4 bases clipped from V and 4 bases from J, the junction kept 3 bases outside the gene matches. CDR3 bases: TGCGCCAGCAGCCCGGGACAGGCCACTGAAGCTTTCTTT. Its translation: CASSPGQATEAFF.

The CDR3 reads CASLGEGEVLSGANVLTF. CDR3 nucleotide sequence: TGCGCCAGCCTGGGAGAGGGGGAAGTCCTCTCTGGGGCCAACGTCCTGACTTTC. This chain connects TRBV4-1 to TRBJ2-6; D is possibly TRBD1 (6 bases). Germline V gene data show CDR1 as MGHRA and CDR2 as YSYEKL. V was cut by 8 bases and J by 0 bases, with 20 bases left in between. This CDR3 is 18 amino acids long.

In this sample, this clonotype turned up a few times. V and J are TRBV21-1 and TRBJ2-7; the tabulated D call, TRBD2, remains unverified against the DNA. TRBV21-1 is deemed a pseudogene. The CDR3 is 17 amino acids. This chain's CDR3 is CASSSGTSGGAFGEQYV. The CDR3 DNA reads TGTGCCAGCAGTTCCGGGACTAGCGGGGGGGCCTTCGGTGAGCAGTACGTC.

This clonotype was counted between two and nine times. The CDR3: CASRHRVETQYF. The CDR3 DNA is TGTGCCAGCAGGCACAGGGTTGAGACCCAGTACTTC. The gene calls are TRBV11-3 and TRBJ2-5; perhaps TRBD1 as D (6 bases). V dropped 6 bases and J dropped 5 bases, with 10 bases sitting between them. Germline CDR1 and CDR2: SGHNT and YENEEA. There are 12 residues in the CDR3.

This clonotype was found a few times. Written as DNA, the CDR3 is TGCGCCAGCAGAGGGTGGCCGGGGGCGGAGAACACTGAAGCTTTCTTT. The encoded protein is CASRGWPGAENTEAFF. This chain links TRBV5-1 with TRBJ1-1, with TRBD1 as a possible D gene (6 bases). V lost 5 bases to trimming and J lost 1 base, with 18 bases between them. CDR1 is SGHRS, CDR2 YFSETQ, per germline. The CDR3 has 16 residues.

This clonotype was seen a few times. The J gene is TRBJ2-7, the V gene TRBV14, with TRBD1 matching over 8 bases. Germline CDR1 SGHDN, CDR2 FVKESK. The J segment lost 6 bases and the V segment lost 4 bases, leaving 11 bases of the junction unmatched. The CDR3 is 15 amino acids. The CDR3 spells CASSPTGQGWIEQYV. In DNA form, the CDR3 reads TGTGCCAGCAGCCCCACTGGACAGGGATGGATCGAGCAGTACGTC.

This clonotype occurred a few times. The chain uses TRBV2 and TRBJ2-7, with D possibly being TRBD1 (6 bases). The V gene lost 7 bases and the J gene lost 2 bases, with 15 bases spanning the gap. The CDR3 totals 14 residues. CDR1 is SNHLY and CDR2 is FYNNEI in the germline V gene. This CDR3 is CASNRALFPYEQYF. CDR3 in DNA: TGTGCCAGCAACAGGGCCCTTTTCCCCTACGAGCAGTACTTC.

V and J are TRBV7-2 and TRBJ2-1; perhaps TRBD2 as D (6 bases). The V and J ends lost 5 bases and 3 bases respectively, with 20 bases between them. Germline loops: CDR1 SGHTA, CDR2 FQGNSA. The CDR3 extends over 17 amino acids. The CDR3 reads CASSHDSGPSVYNEQFF. The CDR3 DNA follows: TGTGCCAGCAGCCATGACAGCGGGCCGAGCGTCTACAATGAGCAGTTCTTC.

The table lists this clonotype with a few counts. The genes are TRBV12-3 or TRBV12-4 and TRBJ2-2; D is perhaps TRBD2 (5 bases). This CDR3 has 14 amino acids. V was shortened by 3 bases and J by 6 bases, with 11 bases between the two germline ends. CDR3 coding DNA: TGTGCCAGCAGTTTTGGGGAGTGGGCCGGGGAGCTGTTTTTT. Protein: CASSFGEWAGELFF.

J is TRBJ2-7 and V is TRBV7-9; D not resolved. Germline values: CDR1 SEHNR, CDR2 FQNEAQ (reference sequence). The CDR3 runs to 12 residues. The ends were cut back, 3 bases at V and 3 bases at J, with 6 bases in the middle. The CDR3 loop reads CASSFLSYEQYF. The CDR3 bases are TGTGCCAGCAGCTTCCTCAGCTACGAGCAGTACTTC. The whole variable domain, filled in from reference TRBV7-9 and TRBJ2-7, reads DTGVSQNPRHKITKRGQNVTFRCDPISEHNRLYWYRQTLGQGPEFLTYFQNEAQLEKSRLLSDRFSAERPKGSFSTLEIQRTEQGDSAMYLCASSFLSYEQYFGPGTRLTVT.

The chain links TRBV4-1 to TRBJ2-1, with D maybe TRBD2 (5 bases). V was trimmed by 1 base and J by 4 bases, leaving 5 bases between them. The CDR3 is 13 amino acids. Per germline, CDR1 MGHRA and CDR2 YSYEKL. For the CDR3, the DNA is TGCGCCAGCAGCCAAGCGGGGTACAATGAGCAGTTCTTC. Its translation: CASSQAGYNEQFF.

V gene TRBV4-1 combines with J gene TRBJ1-4; the D gene is possibly TRBD1 (5 bases). The V gene's germline CDR1 is MGHRA and CDR2 YSYEKL. This CDR3 is built from 15 residues. V gave up 1 base and J gave up 8 bases, with 14 bases separating them. The CDR3 loop is CASSQVRQGREKLFF. CDR3 in DNA: TGCGCCAGCAGCCAAGTCCGGCAGGGTCGAGAAAAACTGTTTTTT.

This clonotype was counted only a few times. V is TRBV5-4 and J is TRBJ2-7, with TRBD2 matching over 9 bases. This CDR3 has 16 residues. J gave up 0 bases and V 1 base, and 5 bases lay outside the gene matches. The germline gives CDR1 SGHNT, CDR2 YYREEE (reference sequence). The CDR3 nucleotides are TGTGCCAGCAGCTTGACCGCTAGCGGGGCCTCCTACGAGCAGTACTTC. It translates to CASSLTASGASYEQYF.

This clonotype was seen only a few times. This sequence joins TRBV10-1 and TRBJ2-7, with D tentatively TRBD1 or TRBD2 (5 bases each). V lost 6 bases and J lost 2, with 17 bases in between. Per germline, CDR1 WNHNN and CDR2 SYGVQD (reference sequence). The CDR3 runs 15 residues. The CDR3 bases are TGCGCCAGCAGCGAGGGGCGAAACTATGCCTACGAGCAGTACTTC. It encodes CASSEGRNYAYEQYF.

This clonotype turned up a few times. The chain links TRBV4-1 to TRBJ2-1, with 8 bases fitting TRBD2. CDR3 length: 13 amino acids. CDR1 and CDR2 from the germline V gene are MGHRA and YSYEKL. The ends lost 0 bases at V and 10 bases at J; junction bases unmatched: 2. DNA of the CDR3: TGCGCCAGCAGCCAAGATCGGGGGGGGGAGCAGTTCTTC. It specifies CASSQDRGGEQFF.

The chain carries TRBV10-3 and TRBJ1-4; 10 bases match TRBD1. Germline V gives CDR1 ENHRY, CDR2 SYGVKD. V was pared by 10 bases and J by 8 bases, with 10 bases of the junction left unmatched. The CDR3 extends over 14 amino acids. The CDR3 reads CATTRGTGEEKLFF. The CDR3, as DNA: TGTGCCACGACCCGCGGGACAGGGGAAGAAAAACTGTTTTTT.

This clonotype has more than one count but fewer than ten. The chain has TRBV4-3 and TRBJ1-5; the D is unclear. Trimming took 5 bases from V and 6 from J, leaving 14 bases between them. The CDR3 runs to 14 residues. The V gene's germline CDR1 is LGHNA and CDR2 YSLEER. The CDR3 loop is CASSYHSTVQPQHF. The DNA of the CDR3 is TGCGCCAGCAGCTACCACAGTACCGTTCAGCCCCAGCATTTT.